This T cell receptor (beta chain) was sequenced for a study of CD8 T cells in ankylosing spondylitis. Study-level findings and limits: Before this, some motif variants had been reported in reactive arthritis synovial fluid and blood. It appeared that ankylosing spondylitis blood was characterized by a TCR beta motif of several highly homologous variants.

About this clonotype: Antigen: not known.

TCRdb independently ran MiXCR on the 5' RACE reads; one entry per CDR3 protein. The profile shows some 250,000 distinct CDR3 sequences, 20% to 30% of them singletons. Germline CDR1 SGHAT, CDR2 FQDESV (reference sequence). The CDR3 has 18 amino acids. J was trimmed by 2 bases and V by 5 bases; bases with no gene match: 15. The sequence came from a male donor with ankylosing spondylitis or in good health (not recorded which). The source material was blood, either unsorted or a sorted T cell fraction (not recorded which). The chain is built from TRBV11-1 and TRBJ2-3; 8 positions match TRBD2. CDR3 bases: TGTGCCAGCAGCCTCTACCGGGGGGGACTTTCCCTCACAGATACGCAGTATTTT. Protein: CASSLYRGGLSLTDTQYF.